These 26 T cell receptor beta chains were all obtained from the same sample, sequenced in a study of CD8+ T cells in alopecia areata. Treatment here: oral pan-JAK inhibitor, 5-10 mg twice daily. RNA extraction was followed by reverse transcription into cDNA, which acted as the sequencing template. Sequencing was performed with immunoSEQ multiplex PCR; in TCRdb, only in-frame clones are kept and a portion is missing. The sample has roughly 200,000 clones, more than 55% seen once. The sample consisted of CD4+ T cells sorted from blood, taken at week 4, from a patient treated with tofacitinib. The receptors here all came from a human donor with alopecia areata.

The V and J genes are TRBV6-6 and TRBJ1-6, with D perhaps matching TRBD1 (5 bases). This CDR3 region has 15 residues. Between the trimmed V and J ends, which lost 3 bases and 11 bases, there was a span of 17 bases. Germline-derived CDR1 and CDR2 are MNHNY and SVGAGI (reference sequence). Written as DNA, the CDR3 is TGTGCCAGCAGTTATTCCACAGGTTTCGTAGCACCCCTCCACTTT. Translation gives CASSYSTGFVAPLHF.

As for this clone: One end of the junction varies from germline; a read error may be responsible. The chain couples TRBV29-1 to TRBJ1-2; a weak D match, TRBD1 (5 bases). This CDR3 region has 12 residues. The germline V gene encodes CDR1 SQVTM and CDR2 ANQGSEA. CDR3 protein: CSVEGTTYGYTF. The DNA for the CDR3 is TGCAGCGTGGAAGGGACTACCTATGGCTACACCTTC.

About this clone itself: This sample includes further DNA sequences coding for the same CDR3. V is TRBV30 and J is TRBJ2-5; 7 bases are shared with TRBD1. CDR1 is GTSNPN and CDR2 is SVGIG in the germline V gene (reference sequence). The J segment lost 5 bases and the V segment lost 2 bases, leaving 2 bases of the junction unmatched. This CDR3 contains 12 residues. The CDR3 DNA is TGTGCCTGGAGTCTCAGGGGGGAGACCCAGTACTTC. This sequence encodes CAWSLRGETQYF.

This clone was counted only a few times. The genes are TRBV28 and TRBJ1-5; D gene unclear. The CDR3 length is 15 residues. The germline CDR1 and CDR2 sequences are MDHEN and SYDVKM. Trimming cost V 3 bases and J 5 bases, with 14 bases left between them. CDR3 coding DNA: TGTGCCAGCAGTTTTAATCCGGGAGACCATCAGCCCCAGCATTTT. Protein sequence: CASSFNPGDHQPQHF.

The chain joins TRBV30 to TRBJ1-1; TRBD1 agrees at 8 bases. Per the germline V gene, CDR1 is GTSNPN and CDR2 is SVGIG (reference sequence). V dropped 3 bases and J dropped 5; count of bases not matched to a gene: 5. CDR3 length equals 13 residues. The CDR3 region is CAWRAQGETEAFF. The CDR3 coding sequence is TGTGCCTGGAGGGCACAGGGGGAGACTGAAGCTTTCTTT.

This clone appeared once. The genes are TRBV25-1 and TRBJ2-7; the match to TRBD1 covers 7 bases. The germline V gene encodes CDR1 MGHDK and CDR2 SYGVNS. The trim removed 6 bases at V and 6 bases at J, leaving 8 bases unmatched. This CDR3 contains 13 residues. CDR3 protein: CASSGSGQAEQYF. The CDR3 DNA reads as TGTGCCAGCAGCGGATCCGGACAGGCCGAGCAGTACTTC.

The CDR3 nucleotides read TGTGCCTGGGTGAGCGGGGTGGGTACAGATACGCAGTATTTT. It is translated as CAWVSGVGTDTQYF. The chain has TRBV30 and TRBJ2-3; 7 bases fit TRBD2. Germline V gene sequence: CDR1 GTSNPN, CDR2 SVGIG (reference sequence). V shed 5 bases, J shed 3 bases, and the junction held 8 bases outside the gene matches. This CDR3 is 14 amino acids long.

J is TRBJ2-3 and V is TRBV4-1; no reliable D call. CDR1 is MGHRA, CDR2 YSYEKL, per germline. The CDR3 loop spans 14 amino acids. V gave up 5 bases and J gave up 1 base, with 10 bases separating them. The CDR3 nucleotides are TGCGCCAGCAGCTCAAGGTTCGGCACAGATACGCAGTATTTT. It encodes CASSSRFGTDTQYF.

CDR3 DNA: TGCAGCGTTCCCCGACTGCCAAAGATCGATGAGCAGTTCTTC. Its protein is CSVPRLPKIDEQFF. This chain joins TRBV29-1 and TRBJ2-1; D is uncertain. Germline CDR1 SQVTM, CDR2 ANQGSEA. V lost 5 bases and J 8 bases, leaving 19 bases between the germline ends. There are 14 residues in the CDR3.

The genes are TRBV30 and TRBJ2-7; D is ambiguous. There are 12 residues in the CDR3. The germline gives CDR1 GTSNPN, CDR2 SVGIG (reference sequence). Trimming cost V 0 bases and J 5 bases, with 8 bases left between them. This chain's CDR3 is CAWSVGGNEQYF. Here the CDR3 DNA reads TGTGCCTGGAGTGTTGGTGGGAACGAGCAGTACTTC.

This chain connects TRBV30 to TRBJ2-2, with D hard to call. Germline CDR1 reads GTSNPN; CDR2 reads SVGIG (reference sequence). The CDR3 loop spans 10 amino acids. Trimming removed 6 bases from V and 5 bases from J, with 4 bases in between. The CDR3 region is CACETGELFF. DNA of the CDR3: TGTGCCTGTGAAACCGGGGAGCTGTTTTTT. Variable domain in full (rest from reference TRBV30 and TRBJ2-2): SQTIHQWPATLVQPVGSPLSLECTVEGTSNPNLYWYRQAAGRGLQLLFYSVGIGQISSEVPQNLSASRPQDRQFILSSKKLLLSDSGFYLCACETGELFFGEGSRLTVL.

This clone was seen only a few times. The chain links TRBV29-1 to TRBJ1-1; the D gene is possibly TRBD1 (5 bases). Germline values: CDR1 SQVTM, CDR2 ANQGSEA. CDR3 length: 13 amino acids. Trimming removed 7 bases from V and 6 bases from J, with 18 bases in between. Here the CDR3 reads CSGSRGLGAEAFF. The DNA of the CDR3 is TGCAGCGGAAGCCGAGGACTAGGGGCTGAAGCTTTCTTT.

This chain connects TRBV5-1 to TRBJ1-2; 10 bases fit TRBD1. V lost 4 bases, J lost 7 bases, and 7 bases stayed unmatched. Looked up from germline, CDR1 is SGHRS and CDR2 is YFSETQ. The CDR3 consists of 14 residues. The DNA of the CDR3 is TGCGCCAGCAGCCCCTGGACAGGGGGTGGTGGCTACACCTTC. Translation gives CASSPWTGGGGYTF.

This chain joins TRBV4-3 and TRBJ1-2, with TRBD1 identical over 7 bases. CDR3 size: 15 residues. Per germline, CDR1 LGHNA and CDR2 YSLEER. Germline trimming cut 0 bases from V and 7 bases from J; bases unmatched to any gene: 8. Written as DNA, the CDR3 is TGCGCCAGCAGCCAAGATGCGAGGGGGCGCGGTGGCTACACCTTC. Residues: CASSQDARGRGGYTF.

This chain links TRBV30 with TRBJ2-4; D is unresolved. From germline, CDR1 is GTSNPN and CDR2 SVGIG (reference sequence). Between the trimmed V and J ends, which lost 1 base and 0 bases, there was a span of 13 bases. This CDR3 has 16 residues. DNA of the CDR3: TGTGCCTGGAGTGATGGAACATTTCTAGCCAAAAACATTCAGTACTTC. Protein sequence: CAWSDGTFLAKNIQYF.

This CDR3 is CAWSVWETQYF. As DNA, the CDR3 is TGTGCCTGGAGTGTATGGGAGACCCAGTACTTC. This chain uses TRBV30 with TRBJ2-5; D not resolved. V shed 0 bases and J shed 5 bases, with 4 bases lying between them. The CDR3 has 11 residues. CDR1 GTSNPN and CDR2 SVGIG come from the germline V gene (reference sequence).

The chain has TRBV5-1 and TRBJ2-2; D might be TRBD2 (5 bases). There are 15 residues in the CDR3. Trimming cost V 0 bases and J 4 bases, with 10 bases left between them. The germline gives CDR1 SGHRS, CDR2 YFSETQ. As DNA, the CDR3 is TGCGCCAGCAGCTTGGAGCTAGCTACCACCGGGGAGCTGTTTTTT. It encodes CASSLELATTGELFF.

This clone was found many times. J is TRBJ1-1 and V is TRBV10-3, with TRBD1 as a possible D gene (6 bases). Germline V gene data show CDR1 as ENHRY and CDR2 as SYGVKD. Trimming took 4 bases from V and 3 from J, leaving 15 bases between them. The CDR3 has 15 residues. CDR3 nucleotides: TGTGCCATCAGTGTAGGGGGGGGCCAGGACACTGAAGCTTTCTTT. This sequence encodes CAISVGGGQDTEAFF.

V is TRBV4-1 and J is TRBJ1-1, with a weak D call TRBD1 (5 bases). Trimming took 4 bases from V and 1 from J, leaving 7 bases between them. The germline V gene has CDR1 MGHRA and CDR2 YSYEKL. CDR3 length: 13 residues. CDR3 in amino acids: CASSPTENTEAFF. The CDR3 DNA sequence: TGCGCCAGCAGCCCGACAGAGAACACTGAAGCTTTCTTT.

The chain employs TRBV15 and TRBJ1-2; D gene uncertain. The V gene lost 5 bases and the J gene lost 5 bases, with 24 bases spanning the gap. The germline V gene has CDR1 LNHNV and CDR2 YYDKDF (reference sequence). This CDR3 contains 17 residues. CDR3 DNA: TGTGCCACCAGCGGAACTGAGGGAAGGGCGTCCCTATATGGCTACACCTTC. It translates to CATSGTEGRASLYGYTF.

The chain carries TRBV15 and TRBJ2-5; D call uncertain. CDR1 LNHNV and CDR2 YYDKDF come from the germline V gene (reference sequence). V was pared by 3 bases and J by 7 bases, with 6 bases between. The CDR3 loop spans 11 amino acids. DNA of the CDR3: TGTGCCACCAGCAGCAGTGGGACCCAGTACTTC. Amino acids: CATSSSGTQYF.

This clone was counted between two and nine times. V and J are TRBV18 and TRBJ2-1, with unresolved D. V dropped 2 bases and J dropped 2 bases, with 4 bases sitting between them. This CDR3 region has 13 residues. Germline values: CDR1 KGHSH, CDR2 LQKENI. The CDR3 DNA is TGTGCCAGCTCACCATCCCCCTACAATGAGCAGTTCTTC. The encoded protein is CASSPSPYNEQFF.

The chain uses TRBV29-1 and TRBJ1-1, with 7 bases matching TRBD1. The CDR3 is made up of 13 amino acids. Germline V lookup: CDR1 SQVTM, CDR2 ANQGSEA. The CDR3 spells CRASRQGNTEAFF. For the CDR3, the DNA is TGCAGGGCCAGCCGACAGGGTAACACTGAAGCTTTCTTT.

The chain combines TRBV4-2 with TRBJ1-2; D is undetermined. The length of the CDR3 is 13 residues. Between the trimmed V and J ends, which lost 0 bases and 4 bases, there was a span of 6 bases. Looked up from germline, CDR1 is LGHNA and CDR2 is YNFKEQ. CDR3: CASSQELFYGYTF. The CDR3 DNA sequence: TGTGCCAGCAGCCAAGAACTGTTCTATGGCTACACCTTC.

The rearrangement uses TRBV29-1 and TRBJ1-4, with D unresolved. With 7 bases removed from V and 0 bases from J, the gap between germline ends came to 12 bases. Germline lookup yields CDR1 SQVTM and CDR2 ANQGSEA. CDR3 length equals 14 residues. CDR3 in DNA: TGCAGCGCGGTGGGGAGTTCAACTAATGAAAAACTGTTTTTT. It specifies CSAVGSSTNEKLFF.

The V call is TRBV5-6, the J call TRBJ2-5; D perhaps matches TRBD2 (5 bases). Germline V gives CDR1 SGHDT, CDR2 YYEEEE. This CDR3 has 15 amino acids. Trimming shortened V by 7 bases and J by 3 bases, and 19 bases separated the two germline ends. In nucleotides, the CDR3 is TGTGCCAGCTACCAGATCCCGGGGATGAAAGAGACCCAGTACTTC. Residues: CASYQIPGMKETQYF.